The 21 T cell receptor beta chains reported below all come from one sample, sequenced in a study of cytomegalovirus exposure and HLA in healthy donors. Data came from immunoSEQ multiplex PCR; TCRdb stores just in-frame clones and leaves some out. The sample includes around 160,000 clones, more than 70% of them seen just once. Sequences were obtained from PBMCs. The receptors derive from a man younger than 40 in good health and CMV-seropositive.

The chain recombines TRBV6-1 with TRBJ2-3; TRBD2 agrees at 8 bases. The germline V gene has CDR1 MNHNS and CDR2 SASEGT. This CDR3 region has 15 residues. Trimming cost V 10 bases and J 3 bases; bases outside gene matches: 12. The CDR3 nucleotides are TGTGCCATAGATAGGGCGGGAGGTGGTACAGATACGCAGTATTTT. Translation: CAIDRAGGGTDTQYF.

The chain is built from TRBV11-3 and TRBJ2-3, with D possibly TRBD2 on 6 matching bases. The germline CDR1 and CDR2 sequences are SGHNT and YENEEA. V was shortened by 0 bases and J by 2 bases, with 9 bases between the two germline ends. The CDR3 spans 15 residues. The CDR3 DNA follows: TGTGCCAGCAGCTTAGAAGGCGGGACCACAGATACGCAGTATTTT. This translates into CASSLEGGTTDTQYF.

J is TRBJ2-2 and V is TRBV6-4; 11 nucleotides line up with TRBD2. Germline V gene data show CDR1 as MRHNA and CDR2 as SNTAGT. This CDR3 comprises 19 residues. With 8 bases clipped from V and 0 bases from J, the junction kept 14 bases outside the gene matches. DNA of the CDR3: TGTGCCAGCTCCCCGGGTAGCGGGAGGGCTCCGTCGAACACCGGGGAGCTGTTTTTT. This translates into CASSPGSGRAPSNTGELFF.

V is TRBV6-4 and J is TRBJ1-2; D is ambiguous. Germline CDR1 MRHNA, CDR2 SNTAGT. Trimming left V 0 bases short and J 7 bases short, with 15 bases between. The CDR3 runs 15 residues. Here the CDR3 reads CASSDSSDGSGGYTF. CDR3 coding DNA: TGTGCCAGCAGTGACTCGAGCGACGGATCGGGTGGCTACACCTTC.

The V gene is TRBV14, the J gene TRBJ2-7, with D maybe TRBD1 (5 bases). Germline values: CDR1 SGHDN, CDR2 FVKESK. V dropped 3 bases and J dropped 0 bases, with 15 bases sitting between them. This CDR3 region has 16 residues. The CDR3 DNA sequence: TGTGCCAGCAGCCAGACAGAAACTCGGAGCTCCTACGAGCAGTACTTC. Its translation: CASSQTETRSSYEQYF.

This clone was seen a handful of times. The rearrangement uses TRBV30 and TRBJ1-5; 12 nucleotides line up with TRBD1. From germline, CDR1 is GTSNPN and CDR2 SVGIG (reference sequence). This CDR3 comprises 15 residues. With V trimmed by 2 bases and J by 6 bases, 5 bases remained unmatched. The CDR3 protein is CAWSPGQGAGQPQHF. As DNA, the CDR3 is TGTGCCTGGAGTCCGGGACAGGGGGCCGGTCAGCCCCAGCATTTT.

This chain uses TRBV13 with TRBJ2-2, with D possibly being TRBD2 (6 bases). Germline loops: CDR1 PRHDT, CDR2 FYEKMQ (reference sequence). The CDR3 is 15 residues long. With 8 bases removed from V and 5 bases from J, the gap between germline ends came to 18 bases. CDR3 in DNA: TGTGCCAGCGGGGGAGGCGGGATCTCTACCGGGGAGCTGTTTTTT. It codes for CASGGGGISTGELFF.

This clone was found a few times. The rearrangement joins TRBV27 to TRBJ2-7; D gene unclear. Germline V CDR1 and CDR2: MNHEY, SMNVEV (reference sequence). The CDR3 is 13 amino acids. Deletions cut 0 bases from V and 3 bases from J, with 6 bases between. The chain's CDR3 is CASSLSSFYEQYF. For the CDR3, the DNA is TGTGCCAGCAGTTTATCGAGTTTCTACGAGCAGTACTTC.

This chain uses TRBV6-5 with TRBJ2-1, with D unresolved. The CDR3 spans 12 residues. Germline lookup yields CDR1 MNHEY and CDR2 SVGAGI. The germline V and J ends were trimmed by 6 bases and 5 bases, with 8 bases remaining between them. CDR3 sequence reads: CASRPGNNEQFF. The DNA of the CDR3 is TGTGCCAGCAGGCCAGGAAACAATGAGCAGTTCTTC.

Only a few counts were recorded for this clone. In nucleotides, the CDR3 is TGTGCCAGCAGAAACTCGGACAGGGGTACCGGGGAGCTGTTTTTT. This gives the protein CASRNSDRGTGELFF. The chain recombines TRBV27 with TRBJ2-2, with TRBD1 matching 9 bases. The V segment lost 6 bases and the J segment 5 bases; nucleotides outside the gene matches: 7. Germline CDR1 MNHEY, CDR2 SMNVEV (reference sequence). There are 15 residues in the CDR3.

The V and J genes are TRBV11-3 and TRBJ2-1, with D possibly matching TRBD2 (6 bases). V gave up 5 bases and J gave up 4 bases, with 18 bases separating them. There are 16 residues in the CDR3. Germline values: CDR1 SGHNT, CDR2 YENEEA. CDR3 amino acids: CASSPRVGGGYNEQFF. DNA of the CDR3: TGTGCCAGCAGCCCCAGGGTGGGAGGAGGGTACAATGAGCAGTTCTTC.

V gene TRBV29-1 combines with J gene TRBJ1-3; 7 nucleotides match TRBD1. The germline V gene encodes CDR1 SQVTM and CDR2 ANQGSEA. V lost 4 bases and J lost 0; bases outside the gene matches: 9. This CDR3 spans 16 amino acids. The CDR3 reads CSVVHLGGDSGNTIYF. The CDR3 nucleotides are TGCAGCGTTGTTCACCTAGGGGGCGACTCTGGAAACACCATATATTTT.

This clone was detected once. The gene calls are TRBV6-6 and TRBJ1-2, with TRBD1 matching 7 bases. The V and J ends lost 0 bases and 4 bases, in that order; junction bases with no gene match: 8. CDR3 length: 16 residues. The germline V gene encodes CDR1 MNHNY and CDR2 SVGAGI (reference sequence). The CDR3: CASSYSRQGSSYGYTF. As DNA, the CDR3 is TGTGCCAGCAGTTACTCCCGACAGGGATCGAGCTATGGCTACACCTTC.

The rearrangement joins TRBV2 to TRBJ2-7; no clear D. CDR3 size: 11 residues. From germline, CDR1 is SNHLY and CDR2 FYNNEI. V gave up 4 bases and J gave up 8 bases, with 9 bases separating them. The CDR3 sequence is CASSASPQQYF. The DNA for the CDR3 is TGTGCCAGCAGTGCCTCCCCCCAGCAGTACTTC.

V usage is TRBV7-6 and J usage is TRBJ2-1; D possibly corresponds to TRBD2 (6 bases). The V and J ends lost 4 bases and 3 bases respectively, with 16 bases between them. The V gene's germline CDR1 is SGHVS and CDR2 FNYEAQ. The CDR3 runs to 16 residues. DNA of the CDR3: TGTGCCAGCAGCTACGGGACTGCCCGACGCTACAATGAGCAGTTCTTC. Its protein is CASSYGTARRYNEQFF.

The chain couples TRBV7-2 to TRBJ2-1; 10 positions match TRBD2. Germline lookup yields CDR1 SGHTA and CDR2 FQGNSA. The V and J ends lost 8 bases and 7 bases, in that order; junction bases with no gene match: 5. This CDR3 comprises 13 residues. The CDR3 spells CASERGGGNEQFF. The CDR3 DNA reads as TGTGCCAGCGAGCGGGGGGGCGGAAATGAGCAGTTCTTC.

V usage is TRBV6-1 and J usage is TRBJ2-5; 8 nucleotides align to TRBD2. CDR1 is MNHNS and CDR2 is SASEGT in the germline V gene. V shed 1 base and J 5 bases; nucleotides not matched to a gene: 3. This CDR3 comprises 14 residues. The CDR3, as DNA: TGTGCCAGCAGTGAAGACCGGGGGGGGGAGACCCAGTACTTC. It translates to CASSEDRGGETQYF.

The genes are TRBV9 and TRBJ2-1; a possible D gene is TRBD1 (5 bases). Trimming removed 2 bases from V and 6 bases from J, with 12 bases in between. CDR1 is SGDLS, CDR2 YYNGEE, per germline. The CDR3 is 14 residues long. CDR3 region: CASSVQQASNEQFF. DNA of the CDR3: TGTGCCAGCAGCGTCCAACAGGCCAGCAATGAGCAGTTCTTC.

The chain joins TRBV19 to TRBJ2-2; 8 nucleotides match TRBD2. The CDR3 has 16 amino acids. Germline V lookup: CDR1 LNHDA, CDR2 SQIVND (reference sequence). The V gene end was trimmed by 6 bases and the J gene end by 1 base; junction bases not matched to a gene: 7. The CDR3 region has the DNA TGTGCCAGTAGGGATGGGCTAGCGGGGAACACCGGGGAGCTGTTTTTT. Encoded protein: CASRDGLAGNTGELFF.

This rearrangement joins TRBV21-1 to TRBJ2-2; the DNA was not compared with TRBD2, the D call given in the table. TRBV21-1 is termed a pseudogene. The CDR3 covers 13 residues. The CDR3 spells CASSKLNTGELFF. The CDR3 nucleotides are TGTGCCAGCAGCAAACTTAACACCGGGGAGCTGTTTTTT.

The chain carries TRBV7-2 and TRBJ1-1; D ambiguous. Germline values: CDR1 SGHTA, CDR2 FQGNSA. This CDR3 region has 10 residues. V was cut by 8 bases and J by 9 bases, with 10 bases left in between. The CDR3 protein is CASFETKAFF. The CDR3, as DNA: TGTGCCAGCTTCGAAACTAAAGCTTTCTTT.